This entry lists 24 T cell receptor beta chains sequenced from one sample in a study of memory CD4+ T cells and cytomegalovirus serostatus. Clones were sequenced by immunoSEQ multiplex PCR, and TCRdb holds only the in-frame ones, with some missing. The repertoire consists of around 60,000 clones, with about 74% occurring once and the leading ten covering 0.88%. The sort gate was single viable CD3+CD4+CD8-CD45RO+ cells for memory CD4+ T cells. Specimen: memory CD4+ T cells from blood. These TCRs come from an adult in good health and CMV-seronegative.

This chain uses TRBV30 with TRBJ1-5, with 9 nucleotides matching TRBD1. Germline assignment: CDR1 GTSNPN and CDR2 SVGIG (reference sequence). CDR3 length: 14 residues. V dropped 5 bases and J dropped 7; count of bases not matched to a gene: 9. Here the CDR3 reads CAWGTGTSEQPQHF. Written as DNA, the CDR3 is TGTGCCTGGGGGACAGGGACTTCGGAACAGCCCCAGCATTTT.

In its sample, this clone was seen a few times. The V and J genes are TRBV5-6 and TRBJ1-5; 8 bases agree with TRBD1. The CDR3 length is 15 residues. The V gene end was trimmed by 0 bases and the J gene end by 6 bases; junction bases not matched to a gene: 5. From germline, CDR1 is SGHDT and CDR2 YYEEEE. The DNA of the CDR3 is TGTGCCAGCAGCTTGGCTCAGGGGGCTGTTCAGCCCCAGCATTTT. It codes for CASSLAQGAVQPQHF.

The V gene is TRBV5-1, the J gene TRBJ2-2, with no clear D. The CDR3 contains 16 residues. The V end was cut by 1 base, the J end by 1 base, with 11 bases between. Germline lookup yields CDR1 SGHRS and CDR2 YFSETQ. CDR3 nucleotides: TGCGCCAGCAGCTTGAATGGGCACGGGAACACCGGGGAGCTGTTTTTT. Its protein product is CASSLNGHGNTGELFF.

This clone appeared a single time. The chain has TRBV4-2 and TRBJ1-2, with 7 bases lining up with TRBD1. With 4 bases clipped from V and 1 base from J, the junction kept 9 bases outside the gene matches. The CDR3 totals 16 residues. Germline-derived CDR1 and CDR2 are LGHNA and YNFKEQ. The CDR3 DNA reads as TGTGCCAGCAGCCCGTTTAAGACAGGGCATAACTATGGCTACACCTTC. Translated, it gives CASSPFKTGHNYGYTF.

This sequence joins TRBV5-1 and TRBJ2-5, with 10 bases lining up with TRBD2. The trim removed 6 bases at V and 4 bases at J, leaving 9 bases unmatched. From germline, CDR1 is SGHRS and CDR2 YFSETQ. This CDR3 has 15 residues. The CDR3, as DNA: TGCGCCAGCATTGCCCTAGCGGGGGCTCCAGAGACCCAGTACTTC. It specifies CASIALAGAPETQYF.

This chain connects TRBV4-3 to TRBJ1-4, with a weak D call TRBD1 (5 bases). The CDR3 is 20 amino acids. V was pared by 0 bases and J by 1 base, with 21 bases between. From germline, CDR1 is LGHNA and CDR2 YSLEER. CDR3 loop: CASSQDWRGARGRTNEKLFF. CDR3 in DNA: TGCGCCAGCAGCCAAGATTGGAGGGGCGCGAGGGGAAGAACTAATGAAAAACTGTTTTTT.

The chain carries TRBV6-6 and TRBJ1-1; D is possibly TRBD1 (6 bases). The V end was cut by 2 bases, the J end by 1 base, with 8 bases between. In germline, CDR1 is MNHNY, CDR2 SVGAGI (reference sequence). This CDR3 comprises 14 residues. The CDR3 reads CASSYQTGNTEAFF. In nucleotides, the CDR3 is TGTGCCAGCAGTTACCAGACAGGGAACACTGAAGCTTTCTTT.

This chain joins TRBV11-1 and TRBJ1-1; D is ambiguous. The CDR3 sequence is 13 residues long. CDR1 is SGHAT and CDR2 is FQDESV in the germline V gene (reference sequence). The V end lost 3 bases, the J end lost 4 bases, and 9 bases lay between the germline ends. The CDR3 DNA is TGTGCCAGCAGCTTCGCCCTCCGCACTGAAGCTTTCTTT. As protein: CASSFALRTEAFF.

J is TRBJ2-7 and V is TRBV11-3, with D possibly TRBD1 on 5 matching bases. Trimming took 1 base from V and 7 from J, leaving 14 bases between them. CDR1 is SGHNT and CDR2 is YENEEA in the germline V gene. The CDR3 loop spans 14 amino acids. The CDR3 is CASSLVPTAGEQYF. As DNA, the CDR3 is TGTGCCAGCAGCTTAGTTCCGACAGCTGGGGAGCAGTACTTC.

J is TRBJ1-3 and V is TRBV18, with D possibly TRBD1 on 6 matching bases. Trimming removed 4 bases at V and 0 bases at J, with 16 bases between. The CDR3 sequence is 17 residues long. The V gene's germline CDR1 is KGHSH and CDR2 LQKENI. This CDR3 reads CASSLGTGAYSGNTIYF. CDR3 bases: TGTGCCAGCTCACTCGGGACGGGGGCGTACTCTGGAAACACCATATATTTT. Variable domain in full (rest from reference TRBV18 and TRBJ1-3): NAGVMQNPRHLVRRRGQEARLRCSPMKGHSHVYWYRQLPEEGLKFMVYLQKENIIDESGMPKERFSAEFPKEGPSILRIQQVVRGDSAAYFCASSLGTGAYSGNTIYFGEGSWLTVV.

This clone showed up just once. The chain couples TRBV28 to TRBJ2-6, with a possible D match to TRBD1 (6 bases). Trimming stripped 7 bases from V and 2 bases from J, with 12 bases between. Germline V gene data show CDR1 as MDHEN and CDR2 as SYDVKM. This CDR3 region has 15 residues. The DNA for the CDR3 is TGTGCCAGCAAACAGACAGGTGCTGGGGCCAACGTCCTGACTTTC. Protein: CASKQTGAGANVLTF.

The chain has TRBV9 and TRBJ2-1; 9 bases match TRBD2. Looked up from germline, CDR1 is SGDLS and CDR2 is YYNGEE. The V and J ends lost 6 bases and 4 bases, in that order; junction bases with no gene match: 8. CDR3 length: 15 residues. The CDR3 sequence: CASTPGTSIYNEQFF. The CDR3 region has the DNA TGTGCCAGCACCCCCGGGACTAGCATATACAATGAGCAGTTCTTC. Full variable domain (rest looked up from reference TRBV9 and TRBJ2-1): DSGVTQTPKHLITATGQRVTLRCSPRSGDLSVYWYQQSLDQGLQFLIQYYNGEERAKGNILERFSAQQFPDLHSELNLSSLELGDSALYFCASTPGTSIYNEQFFGPGTRLTVL.

This chain connects TRBV27 to TRBJ2-6, with a possible D match to TRBD1 (5 bases). The V and J ends lost 7 bases and 3 bases respectively, with 10 bases between them. The germline V gene encodes CDR1 MNHEY and CDR2 SMNVEV (reference sequence). There are 14 residues in the CDR3. Here the CDR3 DNA reads TGTGCCAGCATGCAGGGTTTTGGGGCCAACGTCCTGACTTTC. Its translation: CASMQGFGANVLTF.

This chain links TRBV28 with TRBJ2-3; TRBD1 aligns across 7 bases. Germline CDR1 is MDHEN and CDR2 is SYDVKM. The CDR3 is made up of 15 amino acids. V lost 2 bases to trimming and J lost 1 base; unmatched junction nucleotides: 3. Here the CDR3 DNA reads TGTGCCAGCAGTTTACGACAGGGTGGCACAGATACGCAGTATTTT. It encodes CASSLRQGGTDTQYF.

The rearrangement uses TRBV25-1 and TRBJ1-5; the match to TRBD1 covers 7 bases. Looked up from germline, CDR1 is MGHDK and CDR2 is SYGVNS. With 6 bases clipped from V and 0 bases from J, the junction kept 5 bases outside the gene matches. The CDR3 runs 15 residues. CDR3: CASSDRENSNQPQHF. The CDR3 DNA reads as TGTGCCAGCAGCGACAGGGAAAATAGCAATCAGCCCCAGCATTTT.

The V and J genes are TRBV2 and TRBJ1-4; TRBD1 agrees at 8 bases. There are 17 residues in the CDR3. Trimming removed 3 bases from V and 0 bases from J; junction bases left unmatched: 6. Germline V gene lookup returns CDR1 SNHLY and CDR2 FYNNEI. The chain's CDR3 is CASSEQGAAATNEKLFF. The DNA of the CDR3 is TGTGCCAGCAGTGAGCAGGGGGCCGCCGCAACTAATGAAAAACTGTTTTTT.

The chain links TRBV29-1 to TRBJ1-2; the D gene is possibly TRBD1 (6 bases). CDR3 size: 13 residues. Germline V CDR1 and CDR2: SQVTM, ANQGSEA. Trimming stripped 7 bases from V and 2 bases from J, with 14 bases between. Written as DNA, the CDR3 is TGCAGCGCGGGGGCAGGCCGGAACTATGGCTACACCTTC. This translates into CSAGAGRNYGYTF.

This chain uses TRBV2 with TRBJ1-4, with 7 bases lining up with TRBD1. CDR1 is SNHLY and CDR2 is FYNNEI in the germline V gene. The CDR3 extends over 15 amino acids. With 6 bases clipped from V and 8 bases from J, the junction kept 12 bases outside the gene matches. The CDR3 sequence: CASSDILRGSEKLFF. As DNA, the CDR3 is TGTGCCAGCAGCGATATACTCAGGGGGAGCGAAAAACTGTTTTTT.

V gene TRBV4-1 combines with J gene TRBJ2-5, with 10 nucleotides matching TRBD2. Germline trimming cut 1 base from V and 2 bases from J; bases unmatched to any gene: 10. This CDR3 has 18 amino acids. Germline-derived CDR1 and CDR2 are MGHRA and YSYEKL. The CDR3 coding sequence is TGCGCCAGCAGCCAAGCGCTTGGTGGACTAGCGGAACAAGAGACCCAGTACTTC. Its protein is CASSQALGGLAEQETQYF.

The chain employs TRBV5-4 and TRBJ1-1, with D possibly matching TRBD1 (5 bases). This CDR3 spans 16 amino acids. The V end lost 4 bases, the J end lost 4 bases, and 20 bases lay between the germline ends. Germline-derived CDR1 and CDR2 are SGHNT and YYREEE (reference sequence). DNA of the CDR3: TGTGCCAGCAGCCCCCAGGGACGTACGGGAAGCACTGAAGCTTTCTTT. The encoded protein is CASSPQGRTGSTEAFF. The complete variable domain, with remaining parts taken from reference TRBV5-4 and TRBJ1-1, reads ETGVTQSPTHLIKTRGQQVTLRCSSQSGHNTVSWYQQALGQGPQFIFQYYREEENGRGNFPPRFSGLQFPNYSSELNVNALELDDSALYLCASSPQGRTGSTEAFFGQGTRLTVV.

The chain employs TRBV7-9 and TRBJ1-2, with 11 bases aligning to TRBD1. Trimming at V came to 5 bases and at J to 4 bases, leaving 6 bases not matched to a gene. Germline V gene lookup returns CDR1 SEHNR and CDR2 FQNEAQ (reference sequence). There are 15 residues in the CDR3. The CDR3 DNA reads TGTGCCAGCAGCGCCGGACAGGGGGCCGCCTATGGCTACACCTTC. Translated: CASSAGQGAAYGYTF.

This clone was seen a few times. The chain couples TRBV10-1 to TRBJ1-2, with no clear D. Germline-derived CDR1 and CDR2 are WNHNN and SYGVQD (reference sequence). V was shortened by 2 bases and J by 2 bases, with 6 bases between the two germline ends. The CDR3 length is 13 residues. CDR3 region: CASSENENYGYTF. In nucleotides, the CDR3 is TGCGCCAGCAGTGAGAACGAAAACTATGGCTACACCTTC.

This chain joins TRBV6-1 and TRBJ1-3; D gene ambiguous. In germline, CDR1 is MNHNS, CDR2 SASEGT. V lost 2 bases and J 0 bases, leaving 17 bases between the germline ends. This CDR3 has 18 residues. Written as DNA, the CDR3 is TGTGCCAGCAGTGAATTGGACCTCGACACTCCCTCTGGAAACACCATATATTTT. This encodes CASSELDLDTPSGNTIYF.

V is TRBV25-1 and J is TRBJ2-1; TRBD1 agrees at 7 bases. V was pared by 7 bases and J by 1 base, with 7 bases of the junction left unmatched. Germline assignment: CDR1 MGHDK and CDR2 SYGVNS. CDR3 length equals 15 residues. The CDR3 loop reads CASKRPGQSYNEQFF. DNA for the CDR3: TGTGCCAGCAAACGTCCGGGACAGTCCTACAATGAGCAGTTCTTC.